The 29 T cell receptor beta chains given below trace back to one sample, sequenced in a study of blood T cell repertoires in COVID-19. Only in-frame clones appear in the TCRdb table, and some are missing; sequencing was by immunoSEQ multiplex PCR. The sample lists about 200,000 clones; around 76% were seen once. Material: PBMCs or T cells enriched from blood (not recorded which). Source of these receptors: a woman aged 45 to 65 with acute COVID-19.

The V gene is TRBV21-1, the J gene TRBJ2-5; the table calls TRBD2, which could not be checked here. TRBV21-1 is a listed pseudogene. The CDR3 consists of 16 residues. The CDR3 here is CASLNGLAGGQETQYF. The DNA of the CDR3 is TGTGCCAGCTTAAACGGGCTAGCGGGGGGGCAAGAGACCCAGTACTTC.

The rearrangement uses TRBV3-1 (or the pseudogene TRBV3-2) and TRBJ1-1; TRBD1 might be the D (6 bases). Germline assignment: CDR1 LGHDT and CDR2 YNNKEL (reference sequence). The CDR3 sequence is 15 residues long. Trimming took off 4 bases at V and 1 base at J, with 13 bases between the two ends. This chain's CDR3 is CASSPLAGANTEAFF. The CDR3 DNA reads as TGTGCCAGCAGCCCCCTGGCGGGGGCGAACACTGAAGCTTTCTTT.

In DNA form, the CDR3 reads TGTGCCAGCAGCTTAGGGGCGGGGGATGGCTACACCTTC. Translating it yields CASSLGAGDGYTF. V gene TRBV7-2 combines with J gene TRBJ1-2; TRBD1 is a possible D gene (5 bases). The CDR3 totals 13 residues. Germline V gene data show CDR1 as SGHTA and CDR2 as FQGNSA. V lost 1 base and J lost 6, with 9 bases in between.

The chain is built from TRBV5-1 and TRBJ1-1, with 8 bases that match TRBD1. The J segment lost 7 bases and the V segment lost 4 bases, leaving 9 bases of the junction unmatched. The germline V gene has CDR1 SGHRS and CDR2 YFSETQ. The CDR3 totals 14 residues. The CDR3 protein is CASSVGQGLDEAFF. The CDR3 nucleotides are TGCGCCAGCAGCGTCGGACAGGGTCTTGATGAAGCTTTCTTT.

The V gene is TRBV28, the J gene TRBJ2-5; 8 nucleotides match TRBD1. Germline lookup yields CDR1 MDHEN and CDR2 SYDVKM. The trim removed 6 bases at V and 6 bases at J, leaving 9 bases unmatched. This CDR3 region has 14 residues. The CDR3 DNA reads as TGTGCCAGCAGATCGCAGGGGGCGATGAAGACCCAGTACTTC. Encoded protein: CASRSQGAMKTQYF.

The chain combines TRBV18 with TRBJ1-3; 9 bases align to TRBD1. This CDR3 region has 14 residues. Germline V gene sequence: CDR1 KGHSH, CDR2 LQKENI. The V gene end was trimmed by 4 bases and the J gene end by 4 bases; junction bases not matched to a gene: 2. The CDR3 reads CASSRTGAGNTIYF. In DNA form, the CDR3 reads TGTGCCAGCTCACGGACAGGGGCCGGAAACACCATATATTTT.

The rearrangement joins TRBV7-9 to TRBJ1-5; D gene ambiguous. The CDR3 runs to 13 residues. Per the germline V gene, CDR1 is SEHNR and CDR2 is FQNEAQ (reference sequence). V shed 4 bases and J shed 4 bases, with 8 bases lying between them. The CDR3 bases are TGTGCCAGCAGCTCCCAGGTGAATCAGCCCCAGCATTTT. Residues: CASSSQVNQPQHF.

The gene calls are TRBV4-1 and TRBJ1-6; TRBD1 agrees at 10 bases. V trimming: 2 bases; J trimming: 10 bases; junction bases outside the gene matches: 5. This CDR3 has 15 amino acids. Germline CDR1 is MGHRA and CDR2 is YSYEKL. The CDR3 region is CASSQLGQGKSPLHF. Written as DNA, the CDR3 is TGCGCCAGCAGCCAACTGGGACAGGGGAAATCACCCCTCCACTTT.

This clone was counted only a few times. The chain combines TRBV7-3 with TRBJ1-2, with D tentatively TRBD1 (6 bases). V dropped 5 bases and J dropped 5 bases, with 15 bases sitting between them. CDR1 is SGHTA and CDR2 is FQGTGA in the germline V gene. CDR3 length: 14 residues. This chain's CDR3 is CASSRGGRAYGYTF. The DNA for the CDR3 is TGTGCCAGCAGCCGAGGGGGGAGGGCGTATGGCTACACCTTC.

This clone was counted between two and nine times. V is TRBV3-1 (or the pseudogene TRBV3-2) and J is TRBJ1-2, with 7 bases that match TRBD1. The germline V gene encodes CDR1 LGHDT and CDR2 YNNKEL (reference sequence). The CDR3 runs to 15 residues. V shed 4 bases and J 2 bases; nucleotides not matched to a gene: 7. The CDR3 nucleotides are TGTGCCAGCAGCCGCCCGGGACAGATAAACTATGGCTACACCTTC. It yields the protein CASSRPGQINYGYTF.

The V call is TRBV12-3 or TRBV12-4, the J call TRBJ2-1, with D possibly TRBD2 on 5 matching bases. The germline V and J ends were trimmed by 6 bases and 6 bases, with 12 bases remaining between them. The length of the CDR3 is 13 residues. CDR3 protein: CASSHYRGNEQFF. The CDR3 DNA reads as TGTGCCAGCAGCCACTACCGGGGCAATGAGCAGTTCTTC.

The chain employs TRBV7-2 and TRBJ2-5; unclear D gene. This CDR3 has 12 amino acids. Trimming removed 0 bases at V and 5 bases at J, with 4 bases between. Germline CDR1 is SGHTA and CDR2 is FQGNSA. CDR3: CASSLARETQYF. The CDR3 nucleotides read TGTGCCAGCAGCTTAGCGCGGGAGACCCAGTACTTC.

This clone appeared a few times. The chain employs TRBV11-1 and TRBJ1-2; tentative D call: TRBD1 (5 bases). CDR1 is SGHAT, CDR2 FQDESV, per germline (reference sequence). Deletions cut 5 bases from V and 6 bases from J, with 10 bases between. The CDR3 is made up of 12 amino acids. The CDR3, as DNA: TGTGCCAGCAGCCACAGGATGGATGGCTACACCTTC. Translating it yields CASSHRMDGYTF.

The chain couples TRBV5-4 to TRBJ1-1; 11 bases fit TRBD1. CDR3 size: 16 residues. V was clipped by 0 bases and J by 4 bases; unmatched bases: 5. Germline CDR1 SGHNT, CDR2 YYREEE (reference sequence). The DNA for the CDR3 is TGTGCCAGCAGCTTGGTGGGGACAGGGGGAGGCACTGAAGCTTTCTTT. Its protein product is CASSLVGTGGGTEAFF.

In DNA form, the CDR3 reads TGCGCCAGCAGCTTGGGGACGGGGATTAACACCGGGGAGCTGTTTTTT. It is translated as CASSLGTGINTGELFF. J is TRBJ2-2 and V is TRBV5-1; tentatively, D is TRBD2 (5 bases). CDR3 length: 16 amino acids. CDR1 SGHRS and CDR2 YFSETQ come from the germline V gene. The V end lost 0 bases, the J end lost 2 bases, and 11 bases lay between the germline ends. Filled out from reference TRBV5-1 and TRBJ2-2, the complete variable domain reads KAGVTQTPRYLIKTRGQQVTLSCSPISGHRSVSWYQQTPGQGLQFLFEYFSETQRNKGNFPGRFSGRQFSNSRSEMNVSTLELGDSALYLCASSLGTGINTGELFFGEGSRLTVL.

The J gene is TRBJ2-5, the V gene TRBV27; 7 bases are shared with TRBD1. The CDR3 is made up of 15 amino acids. Trimming took 2 bases from V and 9 from J; bases not matched to a gene: 12. Germline V gene data show CDR1 as MNHEY and CDR2 as SMNVEV (reference sequence). The CDR3 spells CASSLGGQLLGAQYF. CDR3 DNA: TGTGCCAGCAGTTTAGGGGGACAGTTATTGGGGGCCCAGTACTTC.

The table lists this clone with a count of one. The chain couples TRBV5-4 to TRBJ1-4, with D possibly TRBD1 on 6 matching bases. This CDR3 has 15 residues. CDR1 and CDR2 (germline): SGHNT, YYREEE (reference sequence). Between the trimmed V and J ends, which lost 3 bases and 8 bases, there was a span of 17 bases. DNA of the CDR3: TGTGCCAGCAGCTCCGGCCAGGGGTCCGCGGAAAAACTGTTTTTT. Its translation is CASSSGQGSAEKLFF.

The chain couples TRBV7-2 to TRBJ1-3, with 7 nucleotides matching TRBD1. The germline V gene encodes CDR1 SGHTA and CDR2 FQGNSA. The V gene end was trimmed by 2 bases and the J gene end by 0 bases; junction bases not matched to a gene: 4. There are 16 residues in the CDR3. CDR3 DNA: TGTGCCAGCAGCTTACGGGACAGTATCTCTGGAAACACCATATATTTT. Translating gives CASSLRDSISGNTIYF. Variable domain in full (rest from reference TRBV7-2 and TRBJ1-3): GAGVSQSPSNKVTEKGKDVELRCDPISGHTALYWYRQSLGQGLEFLIYFQGNSAPDKSGLPSDRFSAERTGGSVSTLTIQRTQQEDSAVYLCASSLRDSISGNTIYFGEGSWLTVV.

The rearrangement joins TRBV2 to TRBJ1-2; D remains unclear. V was trimmed by 5 bases and J by 0 bases, leaving 7 bases between them. This CDR3 has 13 amino acids. CDR1 is SNHLY and CDR2 is FYNNEI in the germline V gene. The CDR3, as DNA: TGTGCCAGCAGTTCGCGGACTAACTATGGCTACACCTTC. This sequence encodes CASSSRTNYGYTF.

The gene calls are TRBV3-1 (or the pseudogene TRBV3-2) and TRBJ2-7, with D possibly matching TRBD2 (6 bases). Per germline, CDR1 LGHDT and CDR2 YNNKEL (reference sequence). The CDR3 sequence is 17 residues long. V was trimmed by 4 bases and J by 3 bases, leaving 22 bases between them. CDR3 loop: CASSLHVGWREHYEQYV. As DNA, the CDR3 is TGTGCCAGCAGCCTACATGTCGGGTGGAGGGAACACTACGAGCAGTACGTC.

This clone was observed a handful of times. Other DNA sequences in this sample translate to the same CDR3. This chain joins TRBV14 and TRBJ2-3; D gene ambiguous. The germline CDR1 and CDR2 sequences are SGHDN and FVKESK. This CDR3 contains 13 residues. The V end lost 0 bases, the J end lost 5 bases, and 6 bases lay between the germline ends. The CDR3 loop is CASSQDRRDTQYF. CDR3 DNA: TGTGCCAGCAGCCAAGATCGTAGAGATACGCAGTATTTT. Together with reference TRBV14 and TRBJ2-3, the CDR3 gives the full variable domain: EAGVTQFPSHSVIEKGQTVTLRCDPISGHDNLYWYRRVMGKEIKFLLHFVKESKQDESGMPNNRFLAERTGGTYSTLKVQPAELEDSGVYFCASSQDRRDTQYFGPGTRLTVL.

CDR3 bases: TGTGCCAGCAGCTTTTCGGCAGGGGGCAGGGATACGCAGTATTTT. Its protein product is CASSFSAGGRDTQYF. The chain joins TRBV5-6 to TRBJ2-3, with 8 bases identical to TRBD1. CDR1 and CDR2 (germline): SGHDT, YYEEEE. Trimming cost V 2 bases and J 6 bases; bases outside gene matches: 8. The CDR3 totals 15 residues.

Only a few counts were recorded for this clone. In the same sample, other DNA sequences code for this CDR3. The rearrangement joins TRBV24-1 to TRBJ1-1; D gene ambiguous. The V end was cut by 3 bases, the J end by 1 base, with 2 bases between. The CDR3 covers 12 residues. Germline V gives CDR1 KGHDR, CDR2 SFDVKD. CDR3 in amino acids: CATSDQNTEAFF. As DNA, the CDR3 is TGTGCCACCAGTGATCAGAACACTGAAGCTTTCTTT.

The chain is built from TRBV5-4 and TRBJ1-2, with D tentatively TRBD1 (6 bases). This CDR3 spans 15 amino acids. Germline CDR1 and CDR2: SGHNT and YYREEE (reference sequence). Trimming removed 3 bases at V and 8 bases at J, with 20 bases between. The CDR3 reads CASSSFLDRSRGYTF. CDR3 DNA sequence: TGTGCCAGCAGCTCCTTTCTCGACAGGTCCCGGGGCTACACCTTC.

The rearrangement uses TRBV4-2 and TRBJ1-5, with D possibly being TRBD1 (6 bases). The V end was cut by 0 bases, the J end by 5 bases, with 11 bases between. The CDR3 contains 15 residues. Germline CDR1 is LGHNA and CDR2 is YNFKEQ. DNA of the CDR3: TGTGCCAGCAGCCAAGAGGGGACACACGATCAGCCCCAGCATTTT. This codes for CASSQEGTHDQPQHF.

The chain combines TRBV30 with TRBJ2-1; TRBD2 is a possible D gene (7 bases). CDR3 length equals 17 residues. Germline values: CDR1 GTSNPN, CDR2 SVGIG (reference sequence). Trimming removed 2 bases at V and 2 bases at J, with 19 bases between. Here the CDR3 reads CAWSPLLGGVPYNEQFF. In DNA form, the CDR3 reads TGTGCCTGGAGTCCCCTCCTAGGGGGGGTTCCCTACAATGAGCAGTTCTTC.

The chain recombines TRBV11-3 with TRBJ1-3; D remains ambiguous. This CDR3 is 13 amino acids long. The V gene's germline CDR1 is SGHNT and CDR2 YENEEA. Trimming removed 5 bases from V and 3 bases from J, with 8 bases in between. CDR3 sequence: CASSLNSGNTIYF. The CDR3 coding sequence is TGTGCCAGCAGCCTAAACAGTGGAAACACCATATATTTT.

The chain combines TRBV6-5 with TRBJ2-5; the D gene is possibly TRBD2 (6 bases). Germline V gene data show CDR1 as MNHEY and CDR2 as SVGAGI. The CDR3 covers 15 residues. V was shortened by 4 bases and J by 3 bases, with 15 bases between the two germline ends. In nucleotides, the CDR3 is TGTGCCAGCAGTTCTCCGACGAGACTAGAAGAGACCCAGTACTTC. Its protein is CASSSPTRLEETQYF.

The chain carries TRBV6-5 and TRBJ1-2; D ambiguous. CDR1 is MNHEY and CDR2 is SVGAGI in the germline V gene. The V end was cut by 9 bases, the J end by 3 bases, with 14 bases between. The CDR3 loop spans 13 amino acids. CDR3 region: CASRPGIYYGYTF. The CDR3 bases are TGTGCCAGTCGGCCCGGGATCTACTATGGCTACACCTTC.